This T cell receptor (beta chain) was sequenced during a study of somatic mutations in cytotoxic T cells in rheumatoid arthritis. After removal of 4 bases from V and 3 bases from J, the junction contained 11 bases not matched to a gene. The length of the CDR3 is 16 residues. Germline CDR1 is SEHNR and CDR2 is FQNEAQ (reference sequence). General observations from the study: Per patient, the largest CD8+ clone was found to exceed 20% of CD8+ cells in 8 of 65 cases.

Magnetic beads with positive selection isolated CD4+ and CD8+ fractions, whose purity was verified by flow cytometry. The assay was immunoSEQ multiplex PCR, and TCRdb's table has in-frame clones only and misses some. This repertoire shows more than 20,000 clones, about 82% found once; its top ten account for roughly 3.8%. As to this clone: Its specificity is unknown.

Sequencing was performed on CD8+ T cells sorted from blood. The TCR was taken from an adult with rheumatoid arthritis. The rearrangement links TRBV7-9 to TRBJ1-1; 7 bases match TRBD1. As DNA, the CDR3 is TGTGCCAGCAGCTCCGGGACAGCATTACCACACACTGAAGCTTTCTTT. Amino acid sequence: CASSSGTALPHTEAFF. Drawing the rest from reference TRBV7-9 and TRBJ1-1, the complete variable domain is DTGVSQNPRHKITKRGQNVTFRCDPISEHNRLYWYRQTLGQGPEFLTYFQNEAQLEKSRLLSDRFSAERPKGSFSTLEIQRTEQGDSAMYLCASSSGTALPHTEAFFGQGTRLTVV.